The sequence of this TCR beta chain was determined in a study of blood T cell repertoires in COVID-19. Germline trimming cut 0 bases from V and 6 bases from J; bases unmatched to any gene: 3. Germline V gives CDR1 ENHRY, CDR2 SYGVKD. The CDR3 covers 15 residues. Only in-frame clones appear in the TCRdb table, and some are missing; sequencing was by immunoSEQ multiplex PCR. The table shows hundreds of thousands of clones, with about nine tenths occurring only once. The sequenced material came from peripheral blood. The chain employs TRBV10-3 and TRBJ2-7; TRBD1 matches 12 bases. The source is a woman aged 25 to 39 with active or convalescent COVID-19. The CDR3: CAISESGTGGSEQYF. The CDR3 nucleotides are TGTGCCATCAGTGAGTCGGGGACAGGGGGCAGCGAGCAGTACTTC.